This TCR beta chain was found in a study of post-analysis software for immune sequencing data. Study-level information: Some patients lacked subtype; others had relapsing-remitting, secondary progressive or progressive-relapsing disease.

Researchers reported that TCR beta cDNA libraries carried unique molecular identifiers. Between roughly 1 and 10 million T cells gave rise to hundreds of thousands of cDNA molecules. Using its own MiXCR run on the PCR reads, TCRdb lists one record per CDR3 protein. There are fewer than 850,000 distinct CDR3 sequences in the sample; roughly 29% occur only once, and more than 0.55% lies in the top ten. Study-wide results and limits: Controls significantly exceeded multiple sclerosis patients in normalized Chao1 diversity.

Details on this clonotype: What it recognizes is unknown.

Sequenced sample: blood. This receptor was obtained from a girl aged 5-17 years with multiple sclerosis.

The CDR3 spells CASSKTSGKYEQYF. The CDR3 DNA is TGTGCCAGCAGCAAAACTAGCGGGAAATACGAGCAGTACTTC. This chain connects TRBV11-2 to TRBJ2-7; 10 positions match TRBD2. This CDR3 contains 14 residues. Germline-derived CDR1 and CDR2 are SGHAT and FQNNGV. V was clipped by 5 bases and J by 4 bases; unmatched bases: 5.